These T cell receptor beta chains were read from a single sample in a study of CD8+ T cells in alopecia areata. The repertoire was sequenced with immunoSEQ multiplex PCR; TCRdb's copy has only in-frame clones and lacks some. This table holds tens of thousands of clones, 60% to 70% found once. What was sequenced was CD4+ Tregs sorted from blood. These receptor sequences come from a human donor with alopecia areata. Each CDR3 is given with its conserved first and last residue. D genes are given only for firm matches. A clone size is listed for some rows: how often the clone was seen (once, few, many), or a class if it is expanded.

.,.,TRBJ2-5,TRBV5-1,CASSRGRAPQETQYF,TGCGCCAGCAGCCGAGGACGGGCGCCCCAAGAGACCCAGTACTTC
.,.,TRBJ1-3,TRBV10-1,CASSDRVGSGNTIYF,TGCGCCAGCAGTGACCGTGTGGGCTCTGGAAACACCATATATTTT
.,few,TRBJ2-5,TRBV2,CASSYQETQYF,TGTGCCAGCAGTTACCAAGAGACCCAGTACTTC
.,.,TRBJ1-5,TRBV18,CASSPRRADLGNQPQHF,TGTGCCAGCTCCCCACGAAGGGCGGATCTAGGCAATCAGCCCCAGCATTTT
TRBD1,.,TRBJ2-7,TRBV5-1,CASSLDGQGYEQYF,TGCGCCAGCAGCTTAGATGGACAGGGGTACGAGCAGTACTTC
.,.,TRBJ2-3,TRBV7-9,CASSLGLQGPGGYTQYF,TGTGCCAGCAGCTTAGGGCTACAGGGGCCGGGGGGATATACGCAGTATTTT
.,.,TRBJ1-6,TRBV5-6,CASSLAGGDYSPLHF,TGTGCCAGCAGCTTGGCCGGAGGAGACTATTCACCCCTCCACTTT
.,.,TRBJ2-3,TRBV15,CATSRDLRGPRTDTQYF,TGTGCCACCAGCAGAGATTTACGCGGGCCTCGCACAGATACGCAGTATTTT
.,.,TRBJ2-6,TRBV13,CASSLVRSGYSSGANVLTF,TGTGCCAGCAGCTTAGTAAGGAGCGGGTATTCCTCTGGGGCCAACGTCCTGACTTTC
.,.,TRBJ2-1,TRBV19,CASSRVDNEQFF,TGTGCCAGTAGTAGGGTGGACAATGAGCAGTTCTTC
TRBD2,.,TRBJ2-2,TRBV9,CASSVGLAGANTGELFF,TGTGCCAGCAGCGTAGGACTAGCGGGGGCCAACACCGGGGAGCTGTTTTTT
TRBD2,.,TRBJ2-1,TRBV9,CASSPGLAGGYEQFF,TGTGCCAGCAGCCCGGGACTAGCGGGAGGTTATGAGCAGTTCTTC
.,few,TRBJ1-2,TRBV28,CASSLIPSDIRGYTF,TGTGCCAGCAGCCTCATCCCGTCGGACATCCGTGGCTACACCTTC
TRBD2,once,TRBJ2-2,TRBV28,CASSPGLAGPENTGELFF,TGTGCCAGCAGCCCGGGACTAGCGGGGCCCGAGAACACCGGGGAGCTGTTTTTT
.,.,TRBJ2-2,TRBV2,CASSEQGGTGELFF,TGTGCCAGCAGTGAACAGGGCGGGACCGGGGAGCTGTTTTTT
.,.,TRBJ1-1,TRBV6-5,CASSYSRGVPEAFF,TGTGCCAGCAGTTACTCGAGGGGAGTCCCTGAAGCTTTCTTT
TRBD1,.,TRBJ1-2,TRBV7-2,CASSQQGAPYGYTF,TGTGCCAGCAGTCAACAGGGGGCGCCCTATGGCTACACCTTC
.,.,TRBJ2-5,TRBV7-9,CASSWGSRGGETQYF,TGTGCCAGCAGCTGGGGGAGCAGGGGTGGTGAGACCCAGTACTTC
.,.,TRBJ1-5,TRBV30,CAWSEEGYQPQHF,TGTGCCTGGAGTGAGGAAGGGTATCAGCCCCAGCATTTT
.,.,TRBJ2-5,TRBV5-6,CASSRRSGYYQETQYF,TGTGCCAGCAGCCGGAGGTCGGGTTACTACCAAGAGACCCAGTACTTC
.,.,TRBJ1-1,TRBV6-6,CASVAWGSLNTEAFF,TGTGCCAGCGTGGCATGGGGGAGTCTTAACACTGAAGCTTTCTTT
.,.,TRBJ2-7,TRBV2,CASRIRGDVAYEQYF,TGTGCCAGCAGGATAAGGGGGGACGTAGCCTACGAGCAGTACTTC
TRBD1,.,TRBJ1-2,TRBV29-1,CSAVTGGHGYTF,TGCAGCGCTGTGACAGGGGGCCATGGCTACACCTTC
.,.,TRBJ1-1,TRBV15,CATSRGVDTEAFF,TGTGCCACCAGCAGAGGGGTGGACACTGAAGCTTTCTTT
TRBD2,.,TRBJ2-1,TRBV6-5,CASSYSSSGRSYEQFF,TGTGCCAGCAGTTACAGTTCCAGCGGGAGGTCCTATGAGCAGTTCTTC
.,.,TRBJ1-2,TRBV5-1,CASSLETTVGGYTF,TGCGCCAGCAGCTTGGAGACGACAGTTGGGGGCTACACCTTC
.,.,TRBJ1-4,TRBV10-3,CATRTGSATNEKLFF,TGTGCCACCCGGACCGGGAGCGCAACTAATGAAAAACTGTTTTTT
.,.,TRBJ1-6,TRBV5-1,CASSRVGWNSPLHF,TGCGCCAGCAGCCGGGTAGGGTGGAATTCACCCCTCCACTTT
.,.,TRBJ1-2,TRBV2,CASREEVGFNYGYTF,TGTGCCAGCAGGGAAGAGGTCGGTTTTAACTATGGCTACACCTTC
TRBD2,few,TRBJ2-1,TRBV29-1,CSATTRAGVDNEQFF,TGCAGCGCAACAACGAGAGCGGGGGTAGACAATGAGCAGTTCTTC
TRBD1,.,TRBJ2-7,TRBV2,CASSVPRDRWGGEQYF,TGTGCCAGCAGTGTCCCTCGGGACAGGTGGGGAGGCGAGCAGTACTTC
.,.,TRBJ1-1,TRBV2,CASKEVGPEAFF,TGTGCCAGCAAGGAGGTTGGCCCTGAAGCTTTCTTT
TRBD2,.,TRBJ2-1,TRBV7-9,CASSLSGGSYNEQFF,TGTGCCAGCAGCTTGAGCGGGGGCTCCTACAATGAGCAGTTCTTC
.,few,TRBJ2-4,TRBV28,CASTPVFKNIQYF,TGTGCCAGCACCCCGGTATTCAAAAACATTCAGTACTTC
TRBD2,large,TRBJ2-1,TRBV7-9,CASSLILASGRFEQFF,TGTGCCAGCAGCCTAATCTTGGCTAGCGGGAGGTTTGAGCAGTTCTTC
TRBD1,.,TRBJ2-1,TRBV7-2,CASSLSDRDRRYNEQFF,TGTGCCAGCAGCTTATCCGACCGGGACAGAAGATACAATGAGCAGTTCTTC
TRBD2,.,TRBJ2-5,TRBV6-6,CASSYSRGERGAPQYF,TGTGCCAGCAGTTACTCGAGGGGAGAGCGGGGGGCTCCCCAGTACTTC
TRBD2,.,TRBJ2-7,TRBV7-2,CASSPSGVSSYEQYF,TGTGCCAGCAGCCCCAGCGGGGTGAGCTCCTACGAGCAGTACTTC
.,.,TRBJ1-1,TRBV20-1,CSAYVRPEAFF,TGCAGTGCCTACGTGAGGCCTGAAGCTTTCTTT
.,few,TRBJ1-1,TRBV23-1,CASLDTEAFF,TGCGCCAGCCTAGACACTGAAGCTTTCTTT
.,.,TRBJ1-6,TRBV5-1,CASSLERDMNSPLHF,TGCGCCAGCAGCTTGGAGAGGGACATGAATTCACCCCTCCACTTT
TRBD1,.,TRBJ1-1,TRBV18,CASSRPTGENTEAFF,TGTGCCAGCTCACGCCCGACAGGGGAGAACACTGAAGCTTTCTTT
.,.,TRBJ2-7,TRBV11-2,CASSLDLPLGQLSYEQYF,TGTGCCAGCAGCTTAGATCTCCCCTTAGGACAGCTCTCCTACGAGCAGTACTTC
.,.,TRBJ2-1,TRBV5-1,CASSLGADNEQFF,TGCGCCAGCAGCTTGGGGGCCGACAATGAGCAGTTCTTC
.,.,TRBJ2-7,TRBV5-1,CASSLRAPYEQYF,TGCGCCAGCAGCCTCCGGGCCCCCTACGAGCAGTACTTC
.,few,TRBJ2-1,TRBV9,CASSVGQNEQFF,TGTGCCAGCAGCGTAGGTCAGAATGAGCAGTTCTTC
.,few,TRBJ2-3,TRBV28,CASSLAGGSTDTQYF,TGTGCCAGCAGTTTAGCAGGCGGGAGCACAGATACGCAGTATTTT
TRBD2,.,TRBJ2-1,TRBV7-6,CASSVGLVYNEQFF,TGTGCCAGCAGCGTGGGACTAGTCTACAATGAGCAGTTCTTC
.,few,TRBJ1-2,TRBV6-4,CAYSFVAEHRNYGYTF,TGTGCCTACTCCTTCGTTGCGGAGCACCGTAACTATGGCTACACCTTC
.,.,TRBJ2-5,TRBV5-1,CASSPWGFETQYF,TGCGCCAGCAGCCCGTGGGGGTTCGAGACCCAGTACTTC
.,.,TRBJ2-7,TRBV10-3,CAISDRTSSGSYEQYF,TGTGCCATCAGTGACCGTACTAGCTCCGGCTCCTACGAGCAGTACTTC
TRBD1,.,TRBJ2-2,TRBV2,CASSVSGTDTGELFF,TGTGCCAGCAGTGTATCCGGGACAGACACCGGGGAGCTGTTTTTT
.,.,TRBJ2-3,TRBV11-2,CASSLLPSTDTQYF,TGTGCCAGCAGCTTACTGCCTAGCACAGATACGCAGTATTTT
.,.,TRBJ1-1,TRBV19,CASSRGAGTEAFF,TGTGCCAGTAGTAGAGGGGCAGGCACTGAAGCTTTCTTT
.,.,TRBJ1-1,TRBV7-8,CASSLVALRFTGKNTEAFF,TGTGCCAGCAGCTTAGTAGCGTTGCGGTTTACAGGAAAGAACACTGAAGCTTTCTTT